Shown below are 17 T cell receptor beta chains from a single sample sequenced in a study of regulatory T cells in long-lasting Graves disease. As for time point: newly diagnosed GD, antithyroid drugs for less than 3 months. Scientists built the TCR library using RNA that was extracted from PBMCs. CDR3 regions were amplified by Arm-PCR using iRepertoire HTBI primers to build TCR beta libraries. TCRdb called the multiplex PCR reads again in MiXCR, with one record for every CDR3 protein. The data show about 560,000 distinct CDR3 sequences, with around 16% seen just once and about 12% held by the top ten. The data also belong to a second study, concerning T cells in Graves' hyperthyroidism and ophthalmopathy.

The sample consisted of peripheral blood mononuclear cells (PBMCs), taken at new diagnosis, from a patient treated with antithyroid drugs. The receptor source for this set is a man between 18 and 29 years old with Graves disease.

The chain is built from TRBV12-3 or TRBV12-4 and TRBJ1-2, with D unresolved. Trimming left V 1 base short and J 7 bases short, with 13 bases between. The CDR3 has 14 amino acids. The CDR3: CASSLEEGESGYTF. In DNA, the CDR3 is TGTGCCAGCAGTTTAGAGGAGGGAGAGTCTGGCTACACCTTC.

This clonotype was detected a few times. DNA of the CDR3: TGCAGTGCTAGGACTAGCGTCACCTACGAGCAGTACTTC. Protein: CSARTSVTYEQYF. This sequence joins TRBV20-1 and TRBJ2-7, with 8 bases matching TRBD2. Germline V CDR1 and CDR2: DFQATT, SNEGSKA (reference sequence). The CDR3 loop spans 13 amino acids. J lost 2 bases, V lost 3 bases, and 3 bases had no gene match.

This clonotype has a count of ten or more. The chain links TRBV25-1 to TRBJ2-3; D unresolved. The length of the CDR3 is 16 residues. Germline lookup yields CDR1 MGHDK and CDR2 SYGVNS. Trimming pared 1 base from V and 0 bases from J, leaving 11 bases between. The CDR3 protein is CASSEFGRSSTDTQYF. Here the CDR3 DNA reads TGTGCCAGCAGTGAATTTGGGCGATCTAGCACAGATACGCAGTATTTT.

This clonotype was detected many times. The chain uses TRBV5-1 and TRBJ2-1, with 13 bases identical to TRBD2. J lost 4 bases, V lost 1 base, and 2 bases had no gene match. Germline CDR1 reads SGHRS; CDR2 reads YFSETQ. This CDR3 has 16 residues. The CDR3: CASSLSGLAGYNEQFF. The DNA of the CDR3 is TGCGCCAGCAGCTTGTCGGGACTAGCGGGATACAATGAGCAGTTCTTC.

This clonotype was seen a few times. The chain has TRBV20-1 and TRBJ2-5, with 14 bases that match TRBD2. The CDR3 has 15 residues. The germline gives CDR1 DFQATT, CDR2 SNEGSKA (reference sequence). J lost 5 bases, V lost 5 bases, and 7 bases had no gene match. For the CDR3, the DNA is TGCAGTGCTTTACCGGGACTAGCGGGAGTGGAGACCCAGTACTTC. This sequence encodes CSALPGLAGVETQYF.

This clonotype was counted between two and nine times. The chain links TRBV5-6 to TRBJ2-2; the D gene is possibly TRBD1 (5 bases). Germline CDR1 SGHDT, CDR2 YYEEEE. CDR3 length equals 13 residues. Trimming pared 5 bases from V and 5 bases from J, leaving 10 bases between. CDR3 sequence: CASRGQGTGELFF. CDR3 DNA: TGTGCCAGCAGAGGACAAGGAACCGGGGAGCTGTTTTTT.

The chain uses TRBV28 and TRBJ1-1; D possibly corresponds to TRBD1 (6 bases). The CDR3 spans 17 residues. In germline, CDR1 is MDHEN, CDR2 SYDVKM. V gave up 3 bases and J gave up 3 bases, with 20 bases separating them. In DNA form, the CDR3 reads TGTGCCAGCAGTTTTCTCCAGGGGAGTGCCCCGGACACTGAAGCTTTCTTT. Its protein is CASSFLQGSAPDTEAFF.

A few counts support this clonotype. The chain recombines TRBV20-1 with TRBJ2-2; D is perhaps TRBD2 (6 bases). V shed 3 bases and J shed 6 bases, with 14 bases lying between them. Germline V gene lookup returns CDR1 DFQATT and CDR2 SNEGSKA (reference sequence). This CDR3 has 14 amino acids. CDR3 loop: CSASVRGEPGELFF. CDR3 bases: TGCAGTGCTAGTGTTCGCGGGGAACCCGGGGAGCTGTTTTTT.

This clonotype was seen at least ten times. The J gene is TRBJ1-5, the V gene TRBV12-3 or TRBV12-4, with a weak D call TRBD1 (5 bases). V was clipped by 3 bases and J by 7 bases, with 7 bases between them. The CDR3 covers 12 residues. CDR3 sequence reads: CASSLWDQPQHF. CDR3 in DNA: TGTGCCAGCAGTTTGTGGGACCAGCCCCAGCATTTT.

This clonotype was detected ten times or more. The J gene is TRBJ1-1, the V gene TRBV6-5, with a weak D call TRBD1 (5 bases). This CDR3 is built from 16 residues. V was cut by 2 bases and J by 1 base, with 14 bases left in between. Germline CDR1 MNHEY, CDR2 SVGAGI. The CDR3 is CASSYRWGTSNTEAFF. The CDR3 DNA is TGTGCCAGCAGTTACAGGTGGGGCACCTCGAACACTGAAGCTTTCTTT.

This clonotype has at least ten counts. The chain couples TRBV3-1 to TRBJ1-1; D is undetermined. Deletions cut 2 bases from V and 11 bases from J, with 12 bases between. This CDR3 contains 12 residues. Germline loops: CDR1 LGHDT, CDR2 YNNKEL (reference sequence). CDR3 in DNA: TGTGCCAGCAGCCAACTAACCTCTAGGGCTTTCTTT. Its protein product is CASSQLTSRAFF.

The chain links TRBV9 to TRBJ2-2, with 9 bases lining up with TRBD2. CDR3 length equals 17 residues. Germline trimming cut 3 bases from V and 5 bases from J; bases unmatched to any gene: 11. Germline V CDR1 and CDR2: SGDLS, YYNGEE. The CDR3 DNA reads as TGTGCCAGCAGCGAAAACTCCGGGACTAGCCCAACCGGGGAGCTGTTTTTT. Residues: CASSENSGTSPTGELFF.

This clonotype was detected a few times. CDR3 residues: CSARTLGGEMDTQYF. The DNA of the CDR3 is TGCAGTGCTAGGACCCTTGGGGGGGAGATGGATACGCAGTATTTT. This chain links TRBV20-1 with TRBJ2-3, with 7 bases lining up with TRBD2. The CDR3 covers 15 residues. The ends lost 3 bases at V and 6 bases at J; junction bases unmatched: 12. Per germline, CDR1 DFQATT and CDR2 SNEGSKA (reference sequence).

This clonotype came up a few times. This rearrangement joins TRBV4-1 to TRBJ2-7; TRBD1 might be the D (6 bases). V was clipped by 0 bases and J by 6 bases, with 12 bases between them. This CDR3 spans 14 amino acids. The V gene's germline CDR1 is MGHRA and CDR2 YSYEKL. CDR3 DNA: TGCGCCAGCAGCCAAGACAGGGGTTTGCCCGAGCAGTACTTC. Amino acid sequence: CASSQDRGLPEQYF.

The DNA of the CDR3 is TGTGCCAGCAGGTACAGGGGAGGCTATGGCTACACCTTC. It yields the protein CASRYRGGYGYTF. The rearrangement uses TRBV27 and TRBJ1-2, with TRBD1 matching 7 bases. Trimming cost V 6 bases and J 4 bases; bases outside gene matches: 5. This CDR3 has 13 residues. The germline V gene encodes CDR1 MNHEY and CDR2 SMNVEV (reference sequence).

This clonotype was observed at least ten times. The chain combines TRBV7-4 with TRBJ2-7; possibly TRBD2 for D (6 bases). This CDR3 has 14 amino acids. The germline gives CDR1 SGHVT, CDR2 SQSDAQ. The V gene lost 3 bases and the J gene lost 7 bases, with 16 bases spanning the gap. The CDR3 is CASSLGRRGGEQYF. The CDR3 DNA follows: TGTGCCAGCAGCTTGGGACGGAGGGGCGGAGAGCAGTACTTC.

V is TRBV12-3 or TRBV12-4 and J is TRBJ2-5, with a weak D call TRBD1 (6 bases). This CDR3 has 15 amino acids. V lost 6 bases and J lost 2, with 16 bases in between. The CDR3 is CASSSNWGLQETQYF. CDR3 nucleotide sequence: TGTGCCAGCAGCTCGAACTGGGGGCTTCAAGAGACCCAGTACTTC.